The 18 T cell receptor beta chains listed next were all sequenced from one sample in a study of CD8+CD57+ T cells in acquired aplastic anemia. An expansion of CD8+CD57+ cells by flow cytometry had been shown in patients chosen for sequencing. Genomic DNA acted as the template from which TCR beta VDJ combination and CDR3 sequence profiling were carried out. TCRdb re-analysed the reads in MiXCR, keeping a single row per CDR3 protein. The repertoire has a few hundred thousand distinct CDR3 sequences, 70% to 85% of them found once; the top ten carry 42%. Sequenced sample: sorted CD4+, CD8+, or CD8+CD57+ T cells (not recorded which) from PBMCs. The receptors here all came from a human donor with aplastic anemia.

The genes are TRBV5-1 and TRBJ2-7; D is ambiguous. With 4 bases removed from V and 1 base from J, the gap between germline ends came to 21 bases. The CDR3 runs 17 residues. The germline gives CDR1 SGHRS, CDR2 YFSETQ. The CDR3, as DNA: TGCGCCAGCAGCCCGCGAAAGAGCGCTCCAATATCCTACGAGCAGTACTTC. Translating gives CASSPRKSAPISYEQYF.

This clonotype was picked up one time. The junction departs from germline at one end; a sequencing error may be responsible. J is TRBJ2-3 and V is TRBV9; 7 positions agree with TRBD2. The CDR3 has 14 residues. The germline V gene has CDR1 SGDLS and CDR2 YYNGEE. CDR3 in amino acids: CASSVEAGHDAEHF. DNA of the CDR3: TGTGCCAGCAGTGTAGAAGCGGGGCACGATGCGGAGCATTTT. Drawing the rest from reference TRBV9 and TRBJ2-3, the complete variable domain is DSGVTQTPKHLITATGQRVTLRCSPRSGDLSVYWYQQSLDQGLQFLIQYYNGEERAKGNILERFSAQQFPDLHSELNLSSLELGDSALYFCASSVEAGHDAEHFGPGTRLTVL.

About this clonotype itself: One junction end does not reproduce the germline sequence, and a read error may be involved. The chain is built from TRBV10-3 and TRBJ1-5; 7 nucleotides align to TRBD1. The CDR3 covers 15 residues. The germline V gene has CDR1 ENHRY and CDR2 SYGVKD. CDR3 bases: TGTGCCATCAGCCAGGGGGACCTTAACTACAATGCGCAGCATTTC. Amino acid sequence: CAISQGDLNYNAQHF.

This chain connects TRBV7-8 to TRBJ2-7; 7 nucleotides agree with TRBD1. V shed 3 bases, J shed 6 bases, and the junction held 5 bases outside the gene matches. The germline V gene encodes CDR1 SGHVS and CDR2 FQNEAQ. CDR3 length equals 13 residues. CDR3: CASSFGAGGEQYF. For the CDR3, the DNA is TGTGCCAGCAGCTTTGGGGCAGGGGGCGAGCAGTACTTC.

The V and J genes are TRBV15 and TRBJ2-3, with 7 positions matching TRBD2. This CDR3 contains 17 residues. CDR1 and CDR2 from the germline V gene are LNHNV and YYDKDF (reference sequence). The V and J ends lost 1 base and 6 bases, in that order; junction bases with no gene match: 13. CDR3 protein: CATSRGTSRVITDTQYF. The DNA for the CDR3 is TGTGCCACCAGCAGAGGGACTAGTAGAGTGATCACGGATACGCAGTATTTT.

Turning to this clonotype: Compared with germline, one end of the junction differs, possibly owing to a read error. The chain has TRBV2 and TRBJ1-5, with unresolved D. Germline V gene data show CDR1 as SNHLY and CDR2 as FYNNEI. The CDR3 has 13 amino acids. The CDR3 DNA follows: TGCGCCAGCGGCGACGCAGGCACTCAGCCGCAGCATTTT. Translation gives CASGDAGTQPQHF.

The V gene is TRBV7-9, the J gene TRBJ2-5; TRBD2 agrees at 9 bases. V shed 6 bases, J shed 5 bases, and the junction held 13 bases outside the gene matches. Germline assignment: CDR1 SEHNR and CDR2 FQNEAQ (reference sequence). The length of the CDR3 is 16 residues. The CDR3 sequence is CASSPPGLAGTETQYF. Here the CDR3 DNA reads TGTGCCAGCAGTCCCCCAGGGCTAGCGGGGACGGAGACCCAGTACTTC.

The genes are TRBV9 and TRBJ2-3; D gene unclear. Germline-derived CDR1 and CDR2 are SGDLS and YYNGEE. The CDR3 sequence is 12 residues long. Trimming took off 2 bases at V and 6 bases at J, with 7 bases between the two ends. The CDR3 loop reads CASSVGCDTQYF. CDR3 coding DNA: TGTGCCAGCAGCGTGGGGTGCGATACGCAGTATTTT.

This chain links TRBV7-3 with TRBJ1-1; the D is unclear. The CDR3 length is 13 residues. CDR1 SGHTA and CDR2 FQGTGA come from the germline V gene. Trimming removed 4 bases from V and 7 bases from J, with 13 bases in between. CDR3 residues: CASSSTNGSEAFF. The DNA of the CDR3 is TGTGCCAGCAGCTCCACGAATGGGAGTGAAGCTTTCTTT.

This chain connects TRBV7-9 to TRBJ1-1; D is unclear. V was trimmed by 3 bases and J by 14 bases, leaving 25 bases between them. The CDR3 has 15 residues. The germline V gene encodes CDR1 SEHNR and CDR2 FQNEAQ (reference sequence). In nucleotides, the CDR3 is TGTGCCAGCAGCTTCGGTCTGCCACGGACCACTGAAACGTTCTTT. It specifies CASSFGLPRTTETFF. The full variable domain, its missing parts supplied by reference TRBV7-9 and TRBJ1-1, is DTGVSQNPRHKITKRGQNVTFRCDPISEHNRLYWYRQTLGQGPEFLTYFQNEAQLEKSRLLSDRFSAERPKGSFSTLEIQRTEQGDSAMYLCASSFGLPRTTETFFGQGTRLTVV.

Note on this clonotype: The germline gene is not matched at one end of the junction; a read error may be the cause. V usage is TRBV24-1 and J usage is TRBJ2-2; 14 positions match TRBD2. The CDR3 extends over 13 amino acids. The germline V gene has CDR1 KGHDR and CDR2 SFDVKD. CDR3 nucleotides: TGTGCCACCGGGACTAGCGGGAGTGGGGAGCTGCTTTTT. It specifies CATGTSGSGELLF.

This clonotype was observed a single time. Here the CDR3 omits its conserved ending phenylalanine or tryptophan, so a read error is the likely source. The V call is TRBV7-3, the J call TRBJ2-3; D may be TRBD2 (5 bases). Germline-derived CDR1 and CDR2 are SGHTA and FQGTGA. The CDR3 runs 13 residues. In DNA form, the CDR3 reads TGTTCCCGCGAGGACTGGCGGATAGCACAGCAGTATATT. Its translation is CSREDWRIAQQYI.

This chain links TRBV24-1 with TRBJ1-5, with D uncertain. CDR1 is KGHDR and CDR2 is SFDVKD in the germline V gene. The ends were cut back, 5 bases at V and 9 bases at J, with 13 bases in the middle. The CDR3 runs 13 residues. The CDR3 sequence: CATSAGGGSPQHF. DNA for the CDR3: TGTGCCACCAGTGCCGGAGGCGGTTCGCCCCAGCATTTT.

This chain links TRBV7-3 with TRBJ2-5; D ambiguous. Looked up from germline, CDR1 is SGHTA and CDR2 is FQGTGA. With 5 bases removed from V and 1 base from J, the gap between germline ends came to 2 bases. This CDR3 contains 11 residues. CDR3 amino acids: CASSPQETQYF. The DNA of the CDR3 is TGTGCCAGCAGCCCCCAAGAGACCCAGTACTTC.

Comments on this clonotype: The CDR3 does not close with the conserved phenylalanine or tryptophan, likely indicating a read error. The V and J genes are TRBV5-6 and TRBJ1-6; D might be TRBD1 (5 bases). Germline CDR1 reads SGHDT; CDR2 reads YYEEEE. The CDR3 contains 13 residues. The ends were cut back, 0 bases at V and 13 bases at J, with 11 bases in the middle. In DNA, the CDR3 is TGTGCCAGCAGCTTGGGGGGGGGGAGTCCCCTCCACTCT. Protein product: CASSLGGGSPLHS.

About this clonotype: The CDR3 carries no conserved terminal phenylalanine or tryptophan, so it likely arises from a read error. The limits of the CDR3 on the DNA are not certain, so only TCRdb's listed CDR3 is given. This chain links TRBV2 with TRBJ1-2. The CDR3 has 15 residues if both end residues are counted. Germline loops: CDR1 SNHLY, CDR2 FYNNEI. The CDR3 loop is CASSDRGIDEQVFAP.

With respect to this clonotype: Lacking the conserved final phenylalanine or tryptophan, this CDR3 likely reflects a read error. Because the CDR3's place on the DNA is in doubt, the DNA is left out and the CDR3 is given as listed by TCRdb. This chain connects TRBV9 to TRBJ2-3. The germline V gene has CDR1 SGDLS and CDR2 YYNGEE. Inclusive of both ends, the CDR3 amounts to 13 amino acids. This chain's CDR3 is CASSLAATDTYFV.

The genes are TRBV11-3 and TRBJ1-2; no clear D. The CDR3 sequence is 12 residues long. Germline lookup yields CDR1 SGHNT and CDR2 YENEEA. With 4 bases removed from V and 6 bases from J, the gap between germline ends came to 9 bases. DNA of the CDR3: TGTGCCAGCAGCTCAGAGCTGAATGGCTACACCTTC. Its protein product is CASSSELNGYTF.